A selection of T cell receptor beta chains follows, all from one sample in a study of cytomegalovirus exposure and HLA in healthy donors. Produced via immunoSEQ multiplex PCR; TCRdb's table is partial and in-frame only. The sample includes some 150,000 clones, roughly four fifths seen only once; the top ten take 4.9%. Material: PBMCs. The receptors originated from a woman aged 18-35 years in good health and CMV-seropositive. CDR3s include the opening cysteine and the closing phenylalanine or tryptophan. The D gene is left open where the match is weak. Clone size is shown for a subset of rows, as once, few, many or a class of expanded clone.

CDR3aa	CDR3nt	abundance	j_gene	v_gene	d_gene
CASSEWPRGSGANGLTF	TGTGCCAGCAGTGAGTGGCCGAGGGGGTCCGGGGCCAACGGCCTGACTTTC	NA	TRBJ2-6	TRBV2	NA
CASSFRGNYNEQFF	TGCGCCAGCAGCTTTCGGGGGAACTACAATGAGCAGTTCTTC	NA	TRBJ2-1	TRBV5-1	NA
CASSEGGAASYGYTF	TGTGCCAGCAGTGAAGGCGGGGCGGCTTCCTATGGCTACACCTTC	NA	TRBJ1-2	TRBV6-1	NA
CASSYSGTGVTDTQYF	TGTGCCAGCAGTTACTCGGGGACAGGGGTCACAGATACGCAGTATTTT	NA	TRBJ2-3	TRBV6-5	TRBD1
CASIPTTSPYTDTQYF	TGTGCCAGCATTCCCACGACTAGCCCCTACACAGATACGCAGTATTTT	once	TRBJ2-3	TRBV6-8	TRBD2
CASSLDGQVGETQYF	TGTGCCAGCAGCTTAGATGGCCAGGTCGGCGAGACCCAGTACTTC	NA	TRBJ2-5	TRBV11-2	NA
CASTSQQGMDSPLHF	TGTGCCAGCACCTCTCAGCAGGGAATGGATTCACCCCTCCACTTT	NA	TRBJ1-6	TRBV7-9	NA
CASSPPGGFYEQYF	TGTGCCAGCTCACCACCGGGGGGGTTCTACGAGCAGTACTTC	NA	TRBJ2-7	TRBV18	TRBD2
CASSFFDRTYEQYF	TGTGCCAGCAGTTTTTTTGACAGGACCTACGAGCAGTACTTC	NA	TRBJ2-7	TRBV28	NA
CASSSLAGGPNKQFF	TGTGCCAGCAGCTCTTTAGCGGGGGGGCCTAATAAGCAGTTCTTC	NA	TRBJ2-1	TRBV11-2	TRBD2
CASSLDGQGFTEAFF	TGTGCTAGCAGCTTAGACGGTCAGGGGTTCACTGAAGCTTTCTTT	NA	TRBJ1-1	TRBV7-7	NA
CASRLRETEAFF	TGTGCCAGCAGGCTTAGGGAGACTGAAGCTTTCTTT	NA	TRBJ1-1	TRBV28	NA
CASSYRERSQPQHF	TGTGCCAGCAGTTACCGGGAGAGAAGCCAGCCCCAGCATTTT	NA	TRBJ1-5	TRBV6-5	NA
CASSSLGGSYNEQFF	TGTGCCAGCAGTTCACTAGGGGGTTCCTACAATGAGCAGTTCTTC	NA	TRBJ2-1	TRBV6-4	NA
CASSFPQSYEQYF	TGTGCCAGCAGCTTTCCACAATCCTACGAGCAGTACTTC	once	TRBJ2-7	TRBV5-4	NA
CASSPQVTEVTGELFF	TGTGCCAGCAGCCCACAGGTAACCGAGGTTACCGGGGAGCTGTTTTTT	NA	TRBJ2-2	TRBV7-2	NA
CASSVGKDSNEQFF	TGTGCCAGCAGTGTGGGCAAGGATTCCAATGAGCAGTTCTTC	NA	TRBJ2-1	TRBV6-1	NA
CASSWDSFNEQFF	TGTGCCAGTAGTTGGGACAGTTTCAATGAGCAGTTCTTC	once	TRBJ2-1	TRBV19	TRBD1
CASSEVNLSTGELFF	TGTGCCAGCAGTGAAGTGAACTTGAGCACCGGGGAGCTGTTTTTT	NA	TRBJ2-2	TRBV2	NA
CASDLFAGVGEDTGELFF	TGTGCCAGCGACCTTTTTGCGGGAGTCGGAGAGGACACCGGGGAGCTGTTTTTT	NA	TRBJ2-2	TRBV5-6	TRBD2
CASSPRDTSLRNTIYF	TGTGCCAGCAGCCCCAGGGACACGTCTTTACGAAACACCATATATTTT	NA	TRBJ1-3	TRBV7-6	NA
CSFGGTGKEQYF	TGCAGCTTTGGGGGGACTGGGAAGGAGCAGTACTTC	NA	TRBJ2-7	TRBV29-1	NA
CSWGVEETQYF	TGCAGCTGGGGGGTGGAGGAGACCCAGTACTTC	few	TRBJ2-5	TRBV20-1	NA
CASRPSHEGDYGYTF	TGTGCCAGCAGACCCTCCCACGAGGGCGACTATGGCTACACCTTC	NA	TRBJ1-2	TRBV5-4	NA
CASVKTGTYGYTF	TGTGCCAGCGTTAAGACAGGGACCTATGGCTACACCTTC	NA	TRBJ1-2	TRBV2	TRBD1
CASSPTGSSGTIYF	TGTGCCAGCAGCCCGACAGGGTCCTCTGGTACCATATATTTT	few	TRBJ1-3	TRBV7-9	TRBD1
CASSLPGNTGELFF	TGCGCCAGCAGCCTACCGGGGAACACCGGGGAGCTGTTTTTT	NA	TRBJ2-2	TRBV5-1	NA
CASSFDSGTEAFF	TGTGCCAGCAGTTTTGACTCAGGGACTGAAGCTTTCTTT	NA	TRBJ1-1	TRBV28	NA
CASRLSGQGAQAGELFF	TGTGCCAGCCGACTTTCGGGACAGGGGGCGCAAGCCGGGGAGCTGTTTTTT	NA	TRBJ2-2	TRBV5-5	TRBD1
CASSLRAGGNTGELFF	TGTGCCAGCAGCTTGAGAGCGGGGGGGAACACCGGGGAGCTGTTTTTT	few	TRBJ2-2	TRBV11-2	TRBD2
CASSRRGGSYEQYF	TGTGCCAGCTCGAGGCGGGGGGGTTCCTACGAGCAGTACTTC	NA	TRBJ2-7	TRBV27	TRBD2
CAWSGLGQPYEQYF	TGTGCCTGGAGTGGGTTGGGGCAACCCTACGAGCAGTACTTC	NA	TRBJ2-7	TRBV30	NA
CASSQLAGGAYEQYF	TGTGCCAGCAGCCAGTTAGCGGGGGGCGCCTACGAGCAGTACTTC	NA	TRBJ2-7	TRBV4-2	TRBD2
CASSKTGTSYEQYF	TGTGCCAGCAGTAAAACCGGGACTAGCTACGAGCAGTACTTC	NA	TRBJ2-7	TRBV6-5	TRBD2
CASRRDREDSPLHF	TGTGCCAGCAGGAGGGACAGGGAAGATTCACCCCTCCACTTT	once	TRBJ1-6	TRBV11-2	TRBD1
CAISARPTSGGTYEQYF	TGTGCCATCAGTGCCCGCCCGACTAGCGGCGGAACCTACGAGCAGTACTTC	NA	TRBJ2-7	TRBV10-3	TRBD2
CASTELLNNSPLHF	TGTGCCAGCACAGAATTACTAAATAATTCACCCCTCCACTTT	NA	TRBJ1-6	TRBV6-1	NA
CASSRTGGGTGELFF	TGTGCCAGCAGTCGGACAGGGGGCGGAACCGGGGAGCTGTTTTTT	NA	TRBJ2-2	TRBV28	TRBD1
CASSYDRNQPQHF	TGTGCCAGCAGTTACGACAGAAATCAGCCCCAGCATTTT	NA	TRBJ1-5	TRBV6-5	NA
CAWSPSGGADTQYF	TGTGCCTGGAGTCCTAGCGGGGGGGCAGATACGCAGTATTTT	NA	TRBJ2-3	TRBV30	TRBD2
CSVGLGPYNEQFF	TGCAGCGTCGGACTAGGGCCCTACAATGAGCAGTTCTTC	few	TRBJ2-1	TRBV29-1	TRBD2
CASSSSYGQTGNEKLFF	TGTGCCAGCAGCTCAAGCTACGGACAGACCGGCAATGAAAAACTGTTTTTT	few	TRBJ1-4	TRBV13	NA
CASSQGQGAQGFGETQYF	TGCGCCAGCAGCCAAGGCCAGGGGGCGCAAGGGTTTGGGGAGACCCAGTACTTC	few	TRBJ2-5	TRBV4-1	TRBD1
CASSSASGTGYTGYTF	TGTGCCAGCAGCTCCGCCTCCGGGACAGGGTACACAGGCTACACCTTC	NA	TRBJ1-2	TRBV5-4	TRBD1
CATTEKVHGETQYF	TGTGCCACCACGGAGAAGGTTCATGGGGAGACCCAGTACTTC	NA	TRBJ2-5	TRBV15	NA
CASSAMEGADTQYF	TGTGCCAGCAGCGCAATGGAAGGAGCAGATACGCAGTATTTT	NA	TRBJ2-3	TRBV7-9	NA
CASSPFGQGGTDTQYF	TGTGCCAGCTCACCATTCGGACAGGGGGGCACAGATACGCAGTATTTT	NA	TRBJ2-3	TRBV18	TRBD1
CASSNRDSGTDTQYF	TGTGCCAGTAGTAACCGGGACAGTGGCACAGATACGCAGTATTTT	NA	TRBJ2-3	TRBV19	TRBD1
CASLFSLGQSNYGYTF	TGTGCCAGCCTTTTTTCGCTCGGACAGTCTAACTATGGCTACACCTTC	NA	TRBJ1-2	TRBV2	NA
CASSGATDTQYF	TGTGCCAGCAGCGGGGCCACAGATACGCAGTATTTT	once	TRBJ2-3	TRBV4-2	NA
CASYPLAGVSAQFF	TGTGCCAGCTACCCACTAGCGGGGGTGTCGGCACAGTTCTTC	once	TRBJ2-1	TRBV9	TRBD2
CASSQLYDRNTEAFF	TGCGCCAGCAGCCAACTTTATGACAGGAACACTGAAGCTTTCTTT	NA	TRBJ1-1	TRBV4-3	NA
CAWSPAGQRYNEQFF	TGTGCCTGGAGTCCGGCGGGACAGCGGTACAATGAGCAGTTCTTC	NA	TRBJ2-1	TRBV30	NA
CASSLTSGGNWPGANVLTF	TGTGCCAGCAGCTTGACTAGCGGGGGGAATTGGCCTGGGGCCAACGTCCTGACTTTC	NA	TRBJ2-6	TRBV5-4	TRBD2
CASSLGQGDYGYTF	TGTGCCAGCAGCTTAGGTCAGGGCGACTATGGCTACACCTTC	few	TRBJ1-2	TRBV7-8	NA
CSVEGRRGGNYGYTF	TGCAGCGTTGAAGGCCGCCGGGGGGGGAACTATGGCTACACCTTC	NA	TRBJ1-2	TRBV29-1	NA
CASSPQGSGGSSYEQYF	TGCGCCAGCAGCCCCCAGGGTAGCGGGGGCTCTTCCTACGAGCAGTACTTC	NA	TRBJ2-7	TRBV7-2	TRBD2
CASSLAGEGRAFF	TGTGCCAGCAGCTTGGCAGGGGAGGGCAGAGCTTTCTTT	NA	TRBJ1-1	TRBV5-6	NA
CASSQDLQGVKPQHF	TGCGCCAGCAGCCAAGATTTACAGGGGGTCAAGCCCCAGCATTTT	NA	TRBJ1-5	TRBV4-1	TRBD1
CASSQQTGATNEKLFF	TGCGCCAGCAGCCAACAAACCGGGGCAACTAATGAAAAACTGTTTTTT	NA	TRBJ1-4	TRBV4-3	NA